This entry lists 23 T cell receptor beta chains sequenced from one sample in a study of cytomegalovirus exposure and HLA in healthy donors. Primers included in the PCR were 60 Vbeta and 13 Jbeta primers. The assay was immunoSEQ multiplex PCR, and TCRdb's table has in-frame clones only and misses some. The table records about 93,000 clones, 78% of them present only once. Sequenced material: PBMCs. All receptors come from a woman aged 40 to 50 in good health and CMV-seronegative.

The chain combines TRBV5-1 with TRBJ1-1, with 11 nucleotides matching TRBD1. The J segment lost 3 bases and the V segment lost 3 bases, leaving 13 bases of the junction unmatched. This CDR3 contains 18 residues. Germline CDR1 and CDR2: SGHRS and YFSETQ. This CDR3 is CASSSLEDRGLQDTEAFF. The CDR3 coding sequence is TGCGCCAGCAGCTCTTTGGAGGACAGGGGGCTGCAGGACACTGAAGCTTTCTTT. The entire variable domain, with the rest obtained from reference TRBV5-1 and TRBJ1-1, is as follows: KAGVTQTPRYLIKTRGQQVTLSCSPISGHRSVSWYQQTPGQGLQFLFEYFSETQRNKGNFPGRFSGRQFSNSRSEMNVSTLELGDSALYLCASSSLEDRGLQDTEAFFGQGTRLTVV.

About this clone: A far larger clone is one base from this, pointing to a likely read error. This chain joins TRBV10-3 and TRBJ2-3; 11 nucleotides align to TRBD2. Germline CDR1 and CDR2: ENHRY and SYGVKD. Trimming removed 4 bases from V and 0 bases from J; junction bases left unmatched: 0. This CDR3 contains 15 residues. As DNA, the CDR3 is TGTGCCATCAGTGGGACTAGCGGGAGCACAGATACGCAGTATTTT. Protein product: CAISGTSGSTDTQYF.

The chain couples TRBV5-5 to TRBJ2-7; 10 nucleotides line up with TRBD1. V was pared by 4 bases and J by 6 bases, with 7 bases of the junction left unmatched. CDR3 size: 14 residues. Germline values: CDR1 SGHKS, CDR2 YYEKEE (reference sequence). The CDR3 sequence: CASSPGTGVLEQYF. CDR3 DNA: TGTGCCAGCAGCCCCGGGACAGGGGTTCTCGAGCAGTACTTC.

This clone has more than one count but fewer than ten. The chain's CDR3 is CASSDGRGMNTEAFF. The CDR3 DNA follows: TGTGCCAGCAGTGACGGCAGGGGGATGAACACTGAAGCTTTCTTT. This chain joins TRBV2 and TRBJ1-1; TRBD1 agrees at 7 bases. Germline V gives CDR1 SNHLY, CDR2 FYNNEI. The CDR3 runs to 15 residues. V lost 3 bases and J lost 0; bases outside the gene matches: 4.

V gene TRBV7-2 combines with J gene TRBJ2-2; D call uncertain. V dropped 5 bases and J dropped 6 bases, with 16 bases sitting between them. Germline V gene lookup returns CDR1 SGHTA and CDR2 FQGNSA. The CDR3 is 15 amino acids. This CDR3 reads CASSPLGGLAGELFF. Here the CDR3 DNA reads TGTGCCAGCAGCCCCCTAGGTGGGTTGGCCGGGGAGCTGTTTTTT.

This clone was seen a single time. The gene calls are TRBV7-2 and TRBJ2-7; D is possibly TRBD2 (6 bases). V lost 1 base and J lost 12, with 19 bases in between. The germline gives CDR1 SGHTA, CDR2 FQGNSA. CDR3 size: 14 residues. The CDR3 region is CASSLVGGWGVGYF. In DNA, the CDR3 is TGTGCCAGCAGCTTAGTGGGAGGTTGGGGGGTGGGGTACTTC. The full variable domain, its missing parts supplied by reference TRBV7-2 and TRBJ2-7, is GAGVSQSPSNKVTEKGKDVELRCDPISGHTALYWYRQSLGQGLEFLIYFQGNSAPDKSGLPSDRFSAERTGGSVSTLTIQRTQQEDSAVYLCASSLVGGWGVGYFGPGTRLTVT.

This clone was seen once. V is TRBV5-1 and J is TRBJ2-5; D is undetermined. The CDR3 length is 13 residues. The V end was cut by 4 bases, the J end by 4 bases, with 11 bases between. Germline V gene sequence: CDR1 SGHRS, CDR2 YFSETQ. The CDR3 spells CASSPGVGETQYF. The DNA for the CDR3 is TGCGCCAGCAGCCCAGGTGTAGGAGAGACCCAGTACTTC.

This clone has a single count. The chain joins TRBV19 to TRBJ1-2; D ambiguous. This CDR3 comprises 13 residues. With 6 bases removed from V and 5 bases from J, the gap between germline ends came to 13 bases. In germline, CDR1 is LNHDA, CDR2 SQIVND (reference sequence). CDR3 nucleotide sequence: TGTGCCAGTAGGCTCAGAGGAGATTATGGCTACACCTTC. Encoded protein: CASRLRGDYGYTF.

The CDR3 DNA follows: TGTGCCAGTAGAGGGGCCGGGAACACTGAAGCTTTCTTT. Protein product: CASRGAGNTEAFF. The rearrangement uses TRBV19 and TRBJ1-1, with a weak D call TRBD1 (5 bases). The ends were cut back, 6 bases at V and 1 base at J, with 9 bases in the middle. This CDR3 is built from 13 residues. Germline V gene lookup returns CDR1 LNHDA and CDR2 SQIVND (reference sequence).

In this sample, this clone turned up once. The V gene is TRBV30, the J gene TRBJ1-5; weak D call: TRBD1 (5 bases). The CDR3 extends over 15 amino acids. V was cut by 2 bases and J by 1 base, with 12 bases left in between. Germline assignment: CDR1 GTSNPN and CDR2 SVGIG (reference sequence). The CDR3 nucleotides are TGTGCCTGGAGTAGGGGTAAGAGGAGCAATCAGCCCCAGCATTTT. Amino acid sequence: CAWSRGKRSNQPQHF.

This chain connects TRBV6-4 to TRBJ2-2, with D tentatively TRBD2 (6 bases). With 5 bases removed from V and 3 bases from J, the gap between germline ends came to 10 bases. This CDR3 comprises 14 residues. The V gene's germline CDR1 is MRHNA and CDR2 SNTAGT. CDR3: CASSSSVDTGELFF. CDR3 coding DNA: TGTGCCAGCAGTTCTAGCGTCGACACCGGGGAGCTGTTTTTT.

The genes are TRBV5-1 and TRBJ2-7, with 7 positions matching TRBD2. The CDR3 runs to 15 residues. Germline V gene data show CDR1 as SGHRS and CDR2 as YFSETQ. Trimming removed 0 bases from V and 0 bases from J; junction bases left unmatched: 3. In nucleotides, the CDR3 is TGCGCCAGCAGCTTGGTGTCGGGGGGCTCCTACGAGCAGTACTTC. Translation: CASSLVSGGSYEQYF.

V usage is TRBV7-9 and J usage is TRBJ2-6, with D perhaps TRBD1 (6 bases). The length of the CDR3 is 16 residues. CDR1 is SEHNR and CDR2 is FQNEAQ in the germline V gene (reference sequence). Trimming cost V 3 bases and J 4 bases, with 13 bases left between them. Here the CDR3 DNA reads TGTGCCAGCAGCTTGACAGGCCCCCGGGGGGCCAACGTCCTGACTTTC. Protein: CASSLTGPRGANVLTF.

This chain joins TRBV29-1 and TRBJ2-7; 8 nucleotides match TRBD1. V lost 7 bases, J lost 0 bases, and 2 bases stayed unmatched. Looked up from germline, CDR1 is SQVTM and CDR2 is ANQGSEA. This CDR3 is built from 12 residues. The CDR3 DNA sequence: TGCAGCGCGGGACAGGCCTCCTACGAGCAGTACTTC. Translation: CSAGQASYEQYF.

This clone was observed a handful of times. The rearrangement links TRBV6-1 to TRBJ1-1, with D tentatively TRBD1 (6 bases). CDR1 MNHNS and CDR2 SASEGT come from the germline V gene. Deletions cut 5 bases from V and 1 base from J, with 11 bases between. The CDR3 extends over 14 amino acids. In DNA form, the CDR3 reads TGTGCCAGCAGTTCCTTCAGGGGGAACACTGAAGCTTTCTTT. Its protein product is CASSSFRGNTEAFF.

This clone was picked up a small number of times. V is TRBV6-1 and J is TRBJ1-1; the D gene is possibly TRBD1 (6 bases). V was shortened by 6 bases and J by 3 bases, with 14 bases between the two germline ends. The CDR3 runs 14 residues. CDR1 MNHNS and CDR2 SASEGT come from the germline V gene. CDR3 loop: CASRKLGGDTEAFF. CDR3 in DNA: TGTGCCAGCAGGAAACTAGGGGGGGACACTGAAGCTTTCTTT.

The CDR3 nucleotides read TGTGCCAGCAGCTTGGACAGGGGCGATAATGAAAAACTGTTTTTT. Encoded protein: CASSLDRGDNEKLFF. The chain joins TRBV5-4 to TRBJ1-4; 7 nucleotides align to TRBD1. The germline V gene has CDR1 SGHNT and CDR2 YYREEE (reference sequence). The CDR3 totals 15 residues. Trimming took 0 bases from V and 4 from J; bases not matched to a gene: 3.

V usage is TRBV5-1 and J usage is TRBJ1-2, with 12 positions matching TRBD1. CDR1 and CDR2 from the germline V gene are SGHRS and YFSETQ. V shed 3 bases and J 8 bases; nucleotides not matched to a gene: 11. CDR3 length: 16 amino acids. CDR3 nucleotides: TGCGCCAGCAGCTCCGGACCGGGACAGGGGGCGCGGGGCTACACCTTC. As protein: CASSSGPGQGARGYTF.

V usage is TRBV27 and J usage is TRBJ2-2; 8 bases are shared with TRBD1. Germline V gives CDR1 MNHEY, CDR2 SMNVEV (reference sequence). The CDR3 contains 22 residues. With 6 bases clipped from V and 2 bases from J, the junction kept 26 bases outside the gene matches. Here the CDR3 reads CASSPLFGPISPGTGNTGELFF. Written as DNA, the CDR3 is TGTGCCAGCAGCCCACTTTTTGGGCCTATTTCCCCCGGGACAGGTAACACCGGGGAGCTGTTTTTT.

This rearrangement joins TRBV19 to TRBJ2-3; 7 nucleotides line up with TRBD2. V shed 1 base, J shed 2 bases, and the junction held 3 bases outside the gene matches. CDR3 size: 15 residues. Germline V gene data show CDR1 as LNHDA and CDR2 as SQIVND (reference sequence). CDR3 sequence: CASSIASGDTDTQYF. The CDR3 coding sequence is TGTGCCAGTAGTATAGCCAGCGGGGACACAGATACGCAGTATTTT.

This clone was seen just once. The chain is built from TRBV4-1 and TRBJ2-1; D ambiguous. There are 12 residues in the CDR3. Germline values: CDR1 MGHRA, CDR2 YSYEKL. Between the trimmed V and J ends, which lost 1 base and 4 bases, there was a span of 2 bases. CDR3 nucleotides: TGCGCCAGCAGCCAAGCTTACAATGAGCAGTTCTTC. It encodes CASSQAYNEQFF.

CDR3 amino acids: CASSAWTGNTGELFF. CDR3 DNA sequence: TGTGCCAGCAGTGCTTGGACAGGGAACACCGGGGAGCTGTTTTTT. The chain couples TRBV6-1 to TRBJ2-2; TRBD1 agrees at 7 bases. Germline lookup yields CDR1 MNHNS and CDR2 SASEGT. The CDR3 totals 15 residues. V trimming: 4 bases; J trimming: 1 base; junction bases outside the gene matches: 3.

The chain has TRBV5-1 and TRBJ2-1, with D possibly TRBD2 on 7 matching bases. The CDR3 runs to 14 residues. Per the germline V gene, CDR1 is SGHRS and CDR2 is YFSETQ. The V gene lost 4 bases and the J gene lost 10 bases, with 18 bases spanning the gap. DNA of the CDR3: TGCGCCAGCAGCCCCCGAGGAGCGGGGACAGAGCAGTTCTTC. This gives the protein CASSPRGAGTEQFF.